A single sample is the source of the 22 T cell receptor beta chains below, sequenced in a study of cytomegalovirus exposure and HLA in healthy donors. PCR involved 60 Vbeta and 13 Jbeta primers. Here immunoSEQ multiplex PCR was the method, and the copy in TCRdb shows in-frame clones only, minus some. The sample lists approximately 220,000 clones, about 77% occurring once. Sequences were obtained from PBMCs. Every receptor here comes from a woman under 40 in good health and CMV-seronegative.

In this sample, this clone turned up a few times. This sequence joins TRBV7-2 and TRBJ2-7; TRBD2 might be the D (6 bases). Deletions cut 4 bases from V and 1 base from J, with 11 bases between. Germline values: CDR1 SGHTA, CDR2 FQGNSA. There are 14 residues in the CDR3. The DNA of the CDR3 is TGTGCCAGCAGCTCCTCTAGCGTTTCCTACGAGCAGTACTTC. Its translation is CASSSSSVSYEQYF.

This clone was observed a single time. V is TRBV27 and J is TRBJ2-1; 7 bases map to TRBD2. With V trimmed by 11 bases and J by 10 bases, 8 bases remained unmatched. The CDR3 totals 11 residues. The germline V gene has CDR1 MNHEY and CDR2 SMNVEV (reference sequence). As DNA, the CDR3 is TGTGCCCCCCGTTGGGGGGGGGAGCAGTTCTTC. Amino acid sequence: CAPRWGGEQFF.

This clone was seen a few times. The chain combines TRBV6-5 with TRBJ2-1, with TRBD2 identical over 11 bases. The CDR3 runs to 15 residues. Germline values: CDR1 MNHEY, CDR2 SVGAGI. V dropped 2 bases and J dropped 10; count of bases not matched to a gene: 7. CDR3 amino acids: CASSYVAGGLGEQFF. CDR3 in DNA: TGTGCCAGCAGTTACGTAGCGGGGGGGCTGGGGGAGCAGTTCTTC.

This clone was detected only a few times. The chain links TRBV9 to TRBJ2-7, with a tentative D call TRBD1 (6 bases). CDR1 and CDR2 (germline): SGDLS, YYNGEE. This CDR3 region has 14 residues. Trimming cost V 4 bases and J 2 bases, with 13 bases left between them. CDR3 loop: CASSPRQEPYEQYF. CDR3 nucleotide sequence: TGTGCCAGCAGCCCCCGACAGGAGCCCTACGAGCAGTACTTC.

CDR3 coding DNA: TGTGCCAGCTCACCAAGGGGGAGCTCCTACAATGAGCAGTTCTTC. This codes for CASSPRGSSYNEQFF. The V and J genes are TRBV18 and TRBJ2-1, with a possible D match to TRBD1 (6 bases). This CDR3 region has 15 residues. The V and J ends lost 2 bases and 0 bases respectively, with 8 bases between them. From germline, CDR1 is KGHSH and CDR2 LQKENI.

This rearrangement joins TRBV5-1 to TRBJ1-3, with D tentatively TRBD1 (5 bases). Germline V CDR1 and CDR2: SGHRS, YFSETQ. V gave up 2 bases and J gave up 4 bases, with 13 bases separating them. This CDR3 has 15 amino acids. The CDR3, as DNA: TGCGCCAGCAGCTTTTTCGGCAGGGAAGGAAACACCATATATTTT. The encoded protein is CASSFFGREGNTIYF.

This rearrangement joins TRBV9 to TRBJ2-5; the match to TRBD2 covers 7 bases. V lost 4 bases, J lost 5 bases, and 8 bases stayed unmatched. The CDR3 is made up of 14 amino acids. Germline V gene lookup returns CDR1 SGDLS and CDR2 YYNGEE. CDR3 loop: CASSSPGTKETQYF. The DNA of the CDR3 is TGTGCCAGCAGCTCTCCCGGGACTAAGGAGACCCAGTACTTC. The full variable domain, rest sourced from reference TRBV9 and TRBJ2-5, is DSGVTQTPKHLITATGQRVTLRCSPRSGDLSVYWYQQSLDQGLQFLIQYYNGEERAKGNILERFSAQQFPDLHSELNLSSLELGDSALYFCASSSPGTKETQYFGPGTRLLVL.

This rearrangement joins TRBV2 to TRBJ1-1; TRBD1 matches 8 bases. The CDR3 loop spans 11 amino acids. Per germline, CDR1 SNHLY and CDR2 FYNNEI. Trimming took 11 bases from V and 5 from J; bases not matched to a gene: 4. CDR3 nucleotide sequence: TGTGCCGTAACAGGGGGTACTGAAGCTTTCTTT. Its translation: CAVTGGTEAFF.

CDR3 bases: TGTGCCAGCAGCAGCCGGGACACGACTAACTATGGCTACACCTTC. This sequence encodes CASSSRDTTNYGYTF. The rearrangement joins TRBV21-1 to TRBJ1-2; the D segment call TRBD1 is taken from the table without a DNA check. TRBV21-1 is shown as a pseudogene. The CDR3 has 15 amino acids.

The V call is TRBV5-1, the J call TRBJ1-3, with TRBD1 as a possible D gene (5 bases). CDR1 is SGHRS, CDR2 YFSETQ, per germline. Trimming cost V 4 bases and J 4 bases, with 12 bases left between them. The CDR3 has 14 amino acids. DNA of the CDR3: TGCGCCAGCAGCGTGGACACACGAGGAAACACCATATATTTT. Translating gives CASSVDTRGNTIYF.

This chain connects TRBV5-4 to TRBJ2-1; D perhaps matches TRBD2 (5 bases). Between the trimmed V and J ends, which lost 0 bases and 9 bases, there was a span of 10 bases. CDR1 is SGHNT and CDR2 is YYREEE in the germline V gene (reference sequence). The CDR3 runs to 13 residues. This chain's CDR3 is CASSLGTRSEQFF. In DNA, the CDR3 is TGTGCCAGCAGCTTGGGTACTAGGAGTGAGCAGTTCTTC.

The CDR3 sequence: CASRGQGGEKLFF. The CDR3 DNA reads as TGTGCCAGCAGAGGGCAGGGGGGCGAAAAACTGTTTTTT. The V gene is TRBV6-1, the J gene TRBJ1-4; 7 positions match TRBD1. Germline V lookup: CDR1 MNHNS, CDR2 SASEGT. The length of the CDR3 is 13 residues. The J segment lost 8 bases and the V segment lost 6 bases, leaving 6 bases of the junction unmatched.

The chain couples TRBV18 to TRBJ2-2; TRBD1 aligns across 8 bases. V lost 3 bases to trimming and J lost 4 bases; unmatched junction nucleotides: 1. The CDR3 length is 14 residues. The germline CDR1 and CDR2 sequences are KGHSH and LQKENI. CDR3 in amino acids: CASSPRGLTGELFF. DNA of the CDR3: TGTGCCAGCTCACCCAGGGGGCTCACCGGGGAGCTGTTTTTT.

The V call is TRBV5-1, the J call TRBJ2-1; 7 bases line up with TRBD1. Trimming removed 1 base from V and 9 bases from J; junction bases left unmatched: 13. This CDR3 region has 16 residues. Germline values: CDR1 SGHRS, CDR2 YFSETQ. Written as DNA, the CDR3 is TGCGCCAGCAGCTTGCTAACAGGGGTTTTCTCCGGTGAGCAGTTCTTC. It is translated as CASSLLTGVFSGEQFF. Complete variable domain (other parts from reference TRBV5-1 and TRBJ2-1): KAGVTQTPRYLIKTRGQQVTLSCSPISGHRSVSWYQQTPGQGLQFLFEYFSETQRNKGNFPGRFSGRQFSNSRSEMNVSTLELGDSALYLCASSLLTGVFSGEQFFGPGTRLTVL.

This clone was counted between two and nine times. The chain combines TRBV7-9 with TRBJ2-3, with D perhaps matching TRBD1 (6 bases). Trimming took 5 bases from V and 4 from J, leaving 13 bases between them. The CDR3 totals 14 residues. CDR1 is SEHNR and CDR2 is FQNEAQ in the germline V gene (reference sequence). The CDR3 loop is CASSLRGQSDTQYF. Written as DNA, the CDR3 is TGTGCCAGCAGCCTACGAGGACAGTCAGATACGCAGTATTTT.

The chain joins TRBV13 to TRBJ1-6; a weak D match, TRBD1 (6 bases). This CDR3 has 14 amino acids. Germline V gene sequence: CDR1 PRHDT, CDR2 FYEKMQ (reference sequence). V lost 5 bases and J 5 bases, leaving 10 bases between the germline ends. This chain's CDR3 is CASSRDIDNSPLHF. The CDR3 DNA reads as TGTGCCAGCAGCCGGGACATCGATAATTCACCCCTCCACTTT.

The chain links TRBV29-1 to TRBJ1-2; D gene ambiguous. The V gene lost 3 bases and the J gene lost 5 bases, with 10 bases spanning the gap. The CDR3 is 12 amino acids. CDR1 SQVTM and CDR2 ANQGSEA come from the germline V gene. The CDR3 region is CSVDGGLYGYTF. In DNA, the CDR3 is TGCAGCGTTGATGGCGGACTTTATGGCTACACCTTC. The full variable domain, rest sourced from reference TRBV29-1 and TRBJ1-2, is SAVISQKPSRDICQRGTSLTIQCQVDSQVTMMFWYRQQPGQSLTLIATANQGSEATYESGFVIDKFPISRPNLTFSTLTVSNMSPEDSSIYLCSVDGGLYGYTFGSGTRLTVV.

The chain employs TRBV6-6 and TRBJ1-4, with 9 nucleotides matching TRBD1. CDR1 is MNHNY and CDR2 is SVGAGI in the germline V gene (reference sequence). The V gene end was trimmed by 8 bases and the J gene end by 6 bases; junction bases not matched to a gene: 4. The CDR3 has 13 residues. The CDR3 loop reads CASCRTGDEKLFF. Here the CDR3 DNA reads TGTGCCAGCTGCCGGACAGGGGATGAAAAACTGTTTTTT.

CDR3 sequence: CATMGQGKANEKLFF. The CDR3, as DNA: TGTGCCACCATGGGACAGGGGAAAGCTAATGAAAAACTGTTTTTT. The chain has TRBV15 and TRBJ1-4; TRBD1 matches 10 bases. CDR1 and CDR2 from the germline V gene are LNHNV and YYDKDF (reference sequence). V shed 7 bases and J 3 bases; nucleotides not matched to a gene: 5. The CDR3 is 15 residues long. The full variable domain, its missing parts supplied by reference TRBV15 and TRBJ1-4, is DAMVIQNPRYQVTQFGKPVTLSCSQTLNHNVMYWYQQKSSQAPKLLFHYYDKDFNNEADTPDNFQSRRPNTSFCFLDIRSPGLGDTAMYLCATMGQGKANEKLFFGSGTQLSVL.

This chain connects TRBV27 to TRBJ1-2; D might be TRBD1 (5 bases). The CDR3 extends over 13 amino acids. Germline V gene lookup returns CDR1 MNHEY and CDR2 SMNVEV (reference sequence). V lost 3 bases to trimming and J lost 7 bases, with 12 bases between them. The CDR3 loop is CASSFRTQGGYTF. The CDR3 DNA is TGTGCCAGCAGTTTCCGGACCCAGGGTGGCTACACCTTC.

The chain recombines TRBV14 with TRBJ2-1, with no clear D. V was clipped by 5 bases and J by 0 bases, with 14 bases between them. There are 16 residues in the CDR3. CDR1 and CDR2 from the germline V gene are SGHDN and FVKESK. The CDR3 spells CASSVDSPGSYNEQFF. CDR3 nucleotide sequence: TGTGCCAGCAGCGTAGACTCCCCCGGCTCCTACAATGAGCAGTTCTTC.

The rearrangement links TRBV30 to TRBJ1-2; no firm D call. This CDR3 has 11 residues. The V end lost 0 bases, the J end lost 8 bases, and 7 bases lay between the germline ends. Germline V gene sequence: CDR1 GTSNPN, CDR2 SVGIG (reference sequence). CDR3 residues: CAWSVTAGYTF. The CDR3 bases are TGTGCCTGGAGTGTAACCGCGGGCTACACCTTC.